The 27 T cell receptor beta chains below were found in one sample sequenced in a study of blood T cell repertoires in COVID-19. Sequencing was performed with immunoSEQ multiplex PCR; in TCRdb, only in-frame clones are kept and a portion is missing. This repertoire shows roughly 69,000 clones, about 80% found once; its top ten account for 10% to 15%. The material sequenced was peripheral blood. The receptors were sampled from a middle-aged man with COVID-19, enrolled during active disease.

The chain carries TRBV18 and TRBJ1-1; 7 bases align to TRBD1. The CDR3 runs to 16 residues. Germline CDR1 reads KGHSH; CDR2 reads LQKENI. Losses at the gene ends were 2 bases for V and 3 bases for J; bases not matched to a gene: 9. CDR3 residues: CASSPRAGGEDTEAFF. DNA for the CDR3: TGTGCCAGCTCACCAAGGGCAGGGGGAGAGGACACTGAAGCTTTCTTT.

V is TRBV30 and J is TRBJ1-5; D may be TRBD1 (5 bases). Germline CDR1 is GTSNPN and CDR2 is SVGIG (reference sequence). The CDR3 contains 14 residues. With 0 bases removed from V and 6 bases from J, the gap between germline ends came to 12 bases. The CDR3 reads CAWSVRRAVQPQHF. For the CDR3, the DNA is TGTGCCTGGAGTGTACGCAGGGCAGTTCAGCCCCAGCATTTT.

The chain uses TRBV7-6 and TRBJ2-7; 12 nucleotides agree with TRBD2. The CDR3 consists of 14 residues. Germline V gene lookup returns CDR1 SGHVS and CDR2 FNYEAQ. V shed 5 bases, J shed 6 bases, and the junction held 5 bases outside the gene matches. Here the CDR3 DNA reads TGTGCCAGCAGCACCGGGACTAGCGGGTTCGAGCAGTACTTC. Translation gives CASSTGTSGFEQYF.

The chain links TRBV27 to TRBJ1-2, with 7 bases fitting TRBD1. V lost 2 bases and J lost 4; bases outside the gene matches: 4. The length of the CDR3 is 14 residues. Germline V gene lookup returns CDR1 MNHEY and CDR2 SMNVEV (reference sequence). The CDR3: CASSLAGQTYGYTF. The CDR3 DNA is TGTGCCAGCAGTTTAGCGGGACAGACCTATGGCTACACCTTC.

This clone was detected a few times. Here the CDR3 reads CASSDIYEQYF. CDR3 DNA: TGTGCCAGCAGTGATATATACGAGCAGTACTTC. The chain combines TRBV6-1 with TRBJ2-7; the D is unclear. The CDR3 runs to 11 residues. V lost 3 bases and J lost 4, with 4 bases in between. Germline assignment: CDR1 MNHNS and CDR2 SASEGT.

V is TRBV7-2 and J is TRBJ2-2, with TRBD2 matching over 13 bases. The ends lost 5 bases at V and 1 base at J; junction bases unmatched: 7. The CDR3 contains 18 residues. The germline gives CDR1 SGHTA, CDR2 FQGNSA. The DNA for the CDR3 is TGTGCCAGCAGCCCCTGGACTAGCGGGGGCCAGAACACCGGGGAGCTGTTTTTT. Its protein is CASSPWTSGGQNTGELFF.

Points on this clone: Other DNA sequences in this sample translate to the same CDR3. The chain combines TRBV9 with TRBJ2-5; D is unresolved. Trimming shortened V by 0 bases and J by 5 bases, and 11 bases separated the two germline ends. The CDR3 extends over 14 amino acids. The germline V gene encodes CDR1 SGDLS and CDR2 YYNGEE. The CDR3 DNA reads TGTGCCAGCAGCGTAGGTTTCCTACAGGAGACCCAGTACTTC. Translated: CASSVGFLQETQYF.

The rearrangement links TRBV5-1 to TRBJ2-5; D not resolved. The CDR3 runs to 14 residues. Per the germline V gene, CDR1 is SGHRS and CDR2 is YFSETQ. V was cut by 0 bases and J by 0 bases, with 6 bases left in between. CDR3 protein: CASSLVSNQETQYF. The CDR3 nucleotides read TGCGCCAGCAGCTTGGTTTCTAACCAAGAGACCCAGTACTTC.

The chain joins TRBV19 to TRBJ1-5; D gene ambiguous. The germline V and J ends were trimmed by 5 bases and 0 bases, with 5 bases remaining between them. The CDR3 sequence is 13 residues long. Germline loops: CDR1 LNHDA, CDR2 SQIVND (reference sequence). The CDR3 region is CASSLSSNQPQHF. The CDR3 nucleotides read TGTGCCAGTAGTTTGAGTAGCAATCAGCCCCAGCATTTT.

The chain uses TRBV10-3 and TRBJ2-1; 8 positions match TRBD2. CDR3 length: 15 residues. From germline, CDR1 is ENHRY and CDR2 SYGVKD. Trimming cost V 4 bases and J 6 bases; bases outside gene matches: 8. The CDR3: CAISGSSGGINEQFF. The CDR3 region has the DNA TGTGCCATCAGTGGATCAAGCGGGGGCATCAATGAGCAGTTCTTC.

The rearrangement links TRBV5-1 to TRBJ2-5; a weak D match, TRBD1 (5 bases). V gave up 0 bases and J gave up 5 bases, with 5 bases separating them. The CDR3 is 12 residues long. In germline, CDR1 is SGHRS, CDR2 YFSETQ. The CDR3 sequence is CASSLGQETQYF. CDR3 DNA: TGCGCCAGCAGCTTGGGACAGGAGACCCAGTACTTC.

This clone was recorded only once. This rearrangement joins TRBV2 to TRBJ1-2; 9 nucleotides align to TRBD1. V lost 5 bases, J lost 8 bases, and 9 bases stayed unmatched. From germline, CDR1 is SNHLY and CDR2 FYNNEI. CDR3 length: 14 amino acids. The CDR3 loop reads CASSRTGDPRGYTF. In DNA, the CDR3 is TGTGCCAGCAGTCGGACAGGGGATCCCCGGGGCTACACCTTC.

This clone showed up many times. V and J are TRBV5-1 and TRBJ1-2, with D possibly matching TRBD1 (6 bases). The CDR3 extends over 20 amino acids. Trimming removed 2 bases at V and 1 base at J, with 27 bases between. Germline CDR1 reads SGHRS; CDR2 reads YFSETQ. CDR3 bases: TGCGCCAGCAGCTTAGGGACACAGGGCGTGTCCTTCGGTTTTAACTATGGCTACACCTTC. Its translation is CASSLGTQGVSFGFNYGYTF.

The CDR3 sequence is CASSLARGSTGELFF. The CDR3 region has the DNA TGTGCCAGCAGCTTAGCAAGGGGGAGCACCGGGGAGCTGTTTTTT. The chain employs TRBV11-2 and TRBJ2-2; the D gene is possibly TRBD1 (6 bases). Germline V lookup: CDR1 SGHAT, CDR2 FQNNGV. The V and J ends lost 1 base and 4 bases respectively, with 10 bases between them. This CDR3 contains 15 residues.

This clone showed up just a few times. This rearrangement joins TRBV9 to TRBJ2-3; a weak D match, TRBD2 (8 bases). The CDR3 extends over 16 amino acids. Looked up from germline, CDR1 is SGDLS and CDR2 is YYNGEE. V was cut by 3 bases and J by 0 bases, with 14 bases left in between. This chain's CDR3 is CASSAGGGQSTDTQYF. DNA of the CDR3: TGTGCCAGCAGCGCGGGAGGGGGACAGAGCACAGATACGCAGTATTTT. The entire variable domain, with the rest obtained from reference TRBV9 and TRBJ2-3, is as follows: DSGVTQTPKHLITATGQRVTLRCSPRSGDLSVYWYQQSLDQGLQFLIQYYNGEERAKGNILERFSAQQFPDLHSELNLSSLELGDSALYFCASSAGGGQSTDTQYFGPGTRLTVL.

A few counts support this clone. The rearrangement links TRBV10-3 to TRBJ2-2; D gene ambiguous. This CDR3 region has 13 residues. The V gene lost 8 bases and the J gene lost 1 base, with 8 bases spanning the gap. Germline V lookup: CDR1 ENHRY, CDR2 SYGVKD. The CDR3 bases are TGTGCCATCGATGACAAGAACACCGGGGAGCTGTTTTTT. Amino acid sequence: CAIDDKNTGELFF.

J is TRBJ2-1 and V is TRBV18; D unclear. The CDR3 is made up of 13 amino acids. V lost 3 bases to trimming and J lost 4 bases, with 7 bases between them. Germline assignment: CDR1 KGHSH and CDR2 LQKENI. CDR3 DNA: TGTGCCAGCTCACCGCGAGAATACAATGAGCAGTTCTTC. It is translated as CASSPREYNEQFF.

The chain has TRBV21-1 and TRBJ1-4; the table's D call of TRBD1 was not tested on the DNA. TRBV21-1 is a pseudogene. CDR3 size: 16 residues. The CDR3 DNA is TGTGCCAGCAGCACCCAGTCGGGCAGGGTTACTGAAAAACTGTTTTTT. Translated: CASSTQSGRVTEKLFF.

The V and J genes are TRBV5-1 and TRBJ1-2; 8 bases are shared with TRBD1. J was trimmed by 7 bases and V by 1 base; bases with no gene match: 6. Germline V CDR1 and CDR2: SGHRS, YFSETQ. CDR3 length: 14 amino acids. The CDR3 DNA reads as TGCGCCAGCAGCTTGACGGCAGGGGGCCGTGGCTACACCTTC. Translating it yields CASSLTAGGRGYTF.

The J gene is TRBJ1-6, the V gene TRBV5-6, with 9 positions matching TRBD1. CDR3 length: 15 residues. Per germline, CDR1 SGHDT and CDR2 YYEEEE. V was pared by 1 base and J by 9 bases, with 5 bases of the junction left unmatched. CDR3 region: CASSLWDRVSSPLHF. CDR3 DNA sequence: TGTGCCAGCAGCTTGTGGGACAGGGTCAGTTCACCCCTCCACTTT.

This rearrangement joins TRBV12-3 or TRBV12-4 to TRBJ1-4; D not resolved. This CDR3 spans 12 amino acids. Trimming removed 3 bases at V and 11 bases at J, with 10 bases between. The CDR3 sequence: CASSFGYGKLFF. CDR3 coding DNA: TGTGCCAGCAGTTTTGGGTACGGGAAACTGTTTTTT.

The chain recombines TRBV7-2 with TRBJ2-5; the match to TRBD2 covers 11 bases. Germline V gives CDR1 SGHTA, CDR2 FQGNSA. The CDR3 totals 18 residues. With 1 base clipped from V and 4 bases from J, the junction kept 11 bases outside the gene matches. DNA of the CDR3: TGTGCCAGCAGCTTAGAATTAATAGCGGGGGGGCGCGGAGAGACCCAGTACTTC. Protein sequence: CASSLELIAGGRGETQYF.

In nucleotides, the CDR3 is TGCGCCAGCAGCATGGGACAGGGGGCCCTCGAGCAGTACTTC. Its translation is CASSMGQGALEQYF. The J gene is TRBJ2-7, the V gene TRBV5-1, with 12 bases lining up with TRBD1. CDR1 SGHRS and CDR2 YFSETQ come from the germline V gene. V was clipped by 4 bases and J by 6 bases; unmatched bases: 5. The CDR3 extends over 14 amino acids.

The CDR3 reads CAISTGTGQSSNQPQHF. The CDR3, as DNA: TGTGCCATCAGTACCGGGACAGGACAATCCAGCAATCAGCCCCAGCATTTT. The rearrangement joins TRBV10-3 to TRBJ1-5, with TRBD1 matching 8 bases. This CDR3 comprises 17 residues. Germline CDR1 reads ENHRY; CDR2 reads SYGVKD. V lost 5 bases and J lost 1; bases outside the gene matches: 10.

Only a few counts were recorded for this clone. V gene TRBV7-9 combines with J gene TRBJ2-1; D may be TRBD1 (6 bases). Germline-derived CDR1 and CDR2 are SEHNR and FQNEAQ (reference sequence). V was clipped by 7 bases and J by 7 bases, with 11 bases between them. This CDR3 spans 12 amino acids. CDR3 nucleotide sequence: TGTGCCAGCAAACAGGGATTGAATGAGCAGTTCTTC. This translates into CASKQGLNEQFF.

The CDR3 bases are TGTGCCAGCAGCTCTGCCCCGACTAGCGGGGGAGATTACAATGAGCAGTTCTTC. Translated: CASSSAPTSGGDYNEQFF. V is TRBV11-3 and J is TRBJ2-1; 12 bases line up with TRBD2. Trimming cost V 4 bases and J 4 bases; bases outside gene matches: 11. Germline CDR1 is SGHNT and CDR2 is YENEEA. There are 18 residues in the CDR3.

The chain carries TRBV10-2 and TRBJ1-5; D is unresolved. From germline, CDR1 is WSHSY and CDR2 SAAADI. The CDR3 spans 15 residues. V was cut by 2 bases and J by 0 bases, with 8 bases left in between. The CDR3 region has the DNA TGCGCCAGCAGTGAGAAGTTACATAGCAATCAGCCCCAGCATTTT. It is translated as CASSEKLHSNQPQHF.